This T cell receptor beta chain was identified during a study of CD8+CD57+ T cells in acquired aplastic anemia. This clonotype was observed a few times. Germline V lookup: CDR1 WNHNN, CDR2 SYGVQD (reference sequence). This CDR3 region has 12 residues. Trimming left V 6 bases short and J 2 bases short, with 7 bases between. Only patients with CD8+CD57+ cell expansion on flow cytometry were chosen for sequencing. Genomic DNA served as template for TCR beta VDJ and CDR3 profiling. TCRdb fed the reads into MiXCR, producing one record per CDR3 protein. This table holds under 250,000 distinct CDR3 sequences, 65% found once.

This TCR derives from a human donor with aplastic anemia. This rearrangement joins TRBV10-1 to TRBJ1-2; D uncertain. The material sequenced was sorted CD4+, CD8+, or CD8+CD57+ T cells (not recorded which) from PBMCs. CDR3 sequence (DNA): TGCGCCAGCAGCGAGAAAAACTATGGCTACACCTTC. Amino acid sequence: CASSEKNYGYTF.